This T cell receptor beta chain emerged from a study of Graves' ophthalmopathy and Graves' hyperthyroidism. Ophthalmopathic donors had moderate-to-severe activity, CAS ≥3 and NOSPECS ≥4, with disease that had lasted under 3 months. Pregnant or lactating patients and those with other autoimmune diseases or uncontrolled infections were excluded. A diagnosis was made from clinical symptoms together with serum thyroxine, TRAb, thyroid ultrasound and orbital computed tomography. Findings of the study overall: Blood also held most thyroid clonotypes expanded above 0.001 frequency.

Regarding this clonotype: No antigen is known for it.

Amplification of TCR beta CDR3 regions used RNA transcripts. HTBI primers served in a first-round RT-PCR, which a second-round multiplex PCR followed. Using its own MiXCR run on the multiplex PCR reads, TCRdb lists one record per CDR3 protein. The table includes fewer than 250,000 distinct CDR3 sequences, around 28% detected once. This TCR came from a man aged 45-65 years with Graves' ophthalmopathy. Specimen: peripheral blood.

CDR3 sequence reads: CASSESGREYEQYF. CDR3 coding DNA: TGTGCCAGCAGTGAATCGGGGAGAGAATACGAGCAGTACTTC. The V call is TRBV6-1, the J call TRBJ2-7; possible D gene TRBD2, 5 bases. The CDR3 runs to 14 residues. Between the trimmed V and J ends, which lost 2 bases and 4 bases, there was a span of 12 bases. Looked up from germline, CDR1 is MNHNS and CDR2 is SASEGT.